This is a list of T cell receptor beta chains from one sample in a study of blood T cells in healthy people across ages. A single record per CDR3 protein comes from TCRdb applying MiXCR to the 5' RACE reads. Counted here are fewer than 800,000 distinct CDR3 sequences, approximately 50% occurring once; the ten biggest clones make up 25% to 35%. The sequencing input was blood. The source is a woman aged 55-69 years in good health. CDR3s include the opening cysteine and the closing phenylalanine or tryptophan. The D gene is left open where the match is weak. Clone size appears in some rows only: once, few, many, or a class for an expanded clone.

V gene	D gene	clone size	CDR3 length	J gene	CDR3 protein	CDR3 DNA
TRBV9	NA	once	15	TRBJ2-1	CASSVGERVGNEQFF	TGTGCCAGCAGCGTAGGGGAGAGGGTCGGGAATGAGCAGTTCTTC
TRBV7-9	NA	NA	16	TRBJ1-4	CASSTTGLTTNEKLFF	TGTGCCAGCAGCACGACAGGATTAACAACTAATGAAAAACTGTTTTTT
TRBV5-1	TRBD2	few	16	TRBJ2-1	CASSPTGGLAYDEQFF	TGCGCCAGCAGCCCTACCGGGGGACTAGCGTACGATGAGCAGTTCTTC
TRBV24-1	NA	NA	14	TRBJ1-2	CATSVAGGSYGYTF	TGTGCCACCAGTGTCGCGGGGGGTAGCTATGGCTACACCTTC
TRBV5-1	TRBD1	many	14	TRBJ2-5	CASRLQGSQETQYF	TGCGCCAGCAGACTACAGGGGAGCCAAGAGACCCAGTACTTC
TRBV13	TRBD1	many	14	TRBJ2-2	CASSSTGAPGELFF	TGTGCCAGCAGCTCGACAGGGGCCCCCGGGGAGCTGTTTTTT
TRBV29-1	NA	NA	14	TRBJ1-4	CSVLGGAYNEKLFF	TGCAGCGTTCTCGGGGGGGCCTATAATGAAAAACTGTTTTTT
TRBV9	NA	NA	15	TRBJ2-7	CASSEGGRTDYEQYF	TGTGCCAGCAGCGAGGGGGGCAGGACGGACTACGAGCAGTACTTC
TRBV20-1	NA	NA	13	TRBJ2-7	CSAPEVGDYEQYF	TGCAGTGCCCCGGAGGTGGGGGACTACGAGCAGTACTTC
TRBV7-8	TRBD1	NA	14	TRBJ2-5	CASSQGAFQETQYF	TGTGCCAGCAGCCAGGGGGCCTTCCAAGAGACCCAGTACTTC
TRBV6-1	NA	NA	14	TRBJ1-5	CASSEIGNNQPQHF	TGTGCCAGCAGTGAGATTGGAAACAATCAGCCCCAGCATTTT
TRBV10-3	TRBD1	NA	16	TRBJ2-7	CAISEKPGTASCEQYF	TGTGCCATCAGTGAGAAACCCGGGACAGCATCCTGCGAGCAGTACTTC
TRBV20-1	NA	NA	13	TRBJ1-2	CSARKRSSFVYTF	TGCAGTGCTAGGAAGAGGTCTAGCTTTGTCTACACCTTC
TRBV12-3/TRBV12-4	TRBD1	NA	15	TRBJ1-2	CASTQQGVPSGGYTF	TGTGCCAGCACCCAACAGGGGGTCCCATCTGGTGGCTACACCTTC
TRBV29-1	NA	few	12	TRBJ2-7	CSAQASSYEQYF	TGCAGCGCCCAGGCGAGCTCCTACGAGCAGTACTTC
TRBV7-8	NA	few	14	TRBJ2-3	CASSFRAGGDTQYF	TGTGCCAGTAGCTTTCGGGCAGGAGGAGATACGCAGTATTTT
TRBV4-3	TRBD2	many	18	TRBJ2-5	CASSQRTSGRGTQETQYF	TGCGCCAGCAGCCAACGGACTAGCGGGAGAGGAACCCAAGAGACCCAGTACTTC
TRBV20-1	TRBD1	NA	14	TRBJ1-1	CSAIQGAESTEAFF	TGCAGTGCTATACAGGGGGCAGAGAGCACTGAAGCTTTCTTT
TRBV28	NA	NA	14	TRBJ2-1	CASSSYEGRNEQFF	TGTGCCAGCAGTTCCTATGAGGGTCGCAATGAGCAGTTCTTC
TRBV7-2	TRBD2	NA	16	TRBJ2-7	CASSFGTSGGAYEQYF	TGTGCCAGCAGCTTCGGGACTAGCGGGGGGGCCTACGAGCAGTACTTC
TRBV6-6	NA	NA	14	TRBJ2-7	CASRANGAGYEQYF	TGTGCCAGCAGGGCCAACGGGGCGGGCTACGAGCAGTACTTC
TRBV7-9	TRBD1	few	16	TRBJ2-1	CASSPGTGGEGNEQFF	TGTGCCAGCAGCCCCGGGACAGGGGGCGAGGGCAATGAGCAGTTCTTC
TRBV7-9	NA	NA	15	TRBJ2-7	CASSSRRINSYEQYF	TGTGCCAGCAGCTCCCGGCGGATAAACTCCTACGAGCAGTACTTC
TRBV12-3/TRBV12-4	TRBD1	NA	16	TRBJ2-2	CASSLAGQGNTGELFF	TGTGCCAGCAGTTTAGCTGGACAGGGAAACACCGGGGAGCTGTTTTTT
TRBV11-3	NA	few	13	TRBJ1-2	CASSLVSDYGYTF	TGTGCCAGCAGCTTAGTCTCCGACTATGGCTACACCTTC
TRBV20-1	TRBD1	few	12	TRBJ1-5	CSGIQGIQPQHF	TGCAGTGGGATACAGGGGATCCAGCCCCAGCATTTT
TRBV6-2/TRBV6-3	TRBD1	few	15	TRBJ2-7	CASTETGTGAYEQYF	TGTGCCAGTACCGAAACCGGGACAGGAGCCTACGAGCAGTACTTC
TRBV9	NA	many	13	TRBJ2-5	CASSVGTQETQYF	TGTGCCAGCAGCGTCGGGACCCAAGAGACCCAGTACTTC
TRBV28	TRBD1	NA	18	TRBJ2-4	CASSQKIQGAGTKNIQYF	TGTGCCAGCAGTCAGAAGATACAGGGGGCGGGGACCAAAAACATTCAGTACTTC
TRBV7-9	TRBD1	NA	13	TRBJ1-2	CASRKGQEDGYTF	TGTGCCAGCAGAAAAGGACAGGAGGATGGCTACACCTTC
TRBV7-9	NA	NA	17	TRBJ2-5	CASSFLKAGPLYNEQYF	TGTGCCAGCAGCTTTCTAAAAGCGGGCCCCCTCTACAATGAGCAGTACTTC